This note documents a single T cell receptor beta chain sequence. Its antigen is unknown. This sample is part of a study of T cell repertoires in cytomegalovirus infection. Across the whole study: It can be stated that public TCR beta signatures indicated CMV infection as well as a matching HLA type. Study conclusions and caveats: People with CMV and the relevant HLA were identified by cumulative public TCR beta family frequency. CMV-specific HLA-C-restricted TCR beta clonotypes dominated the ex vivo response.

Trimming took 4 bases from V and 3 from J; bases not matched to a gene: 4. The CDR3 totals 15 residues. CDR1 is SGHTA, CDR2 FQGNSA, per germline. TCRdb called the reads again in MiXCR, with one record for every CDR3 protein. The table records roughly 70,000 distinct CDR3 sequences, 20% to 25% of them present only once. The sequence was collected from a human donor in good health (CMV status not recorded). Some clones in this sample may be carry-over from other donors' samples. The material sequenced was CD8+ T cells from cultured PBMCs, taken from culture after CMV antigen stimulation. The chain links TRBV7-2 to TRBJ2-1, with TRBD2 identical over 9 bases. The CDR3 coding sequence is TGTGCCAGCAGCTCAGCGGGGGGCCGCTACAATGAGCAGTTCTTC. As protein: CASSSAGGRYNEQFF.